The 15 T cell receptor beta chains reported below all come from one sample, sequenced in a study of T cell repertoires and HLA-DP antigens. The table came from immunoSEQ multiplex PCR; TCRdb's copy has only in-frame clones and leaves some out. This sample has around 70,000 clones, with 80% found just once. These receptors have no identified antigens. The sequencing input was CD4+ T cells from PBMCs. These receptors all come from a man in his sixties in good health and CMV-seronegative.

This chain joins TRBV7-9 and TRBJ2-5; D not resolved. The length of the CDR3 is 14 residues. The V gene lost 1 base and the J gene lost 0 bases, with 6 bases spanning the gap. CDR1 SEHNR and CDR2 FQNEAQ come from the germline V gene (reference sequence). CDR3 protein: CASSLVRDQETQYF. DNA of the CDR3: TGTGCCAGCAGCTTAGTGCGCGACCAAGAGACCCAGTACTTC. The full variable domain, completed using reference TRBV7-9 and TRBJ2-5, is DTGVSQNPRHKITKRGQNVTFRCDPISEHNRLYWYRQTLGQGPEFLTYFQNEAQLEKSRLLSDRFSAERPKGSFSTLEIQRTEQGDSAMYLCASSLVRDQETQYFGPGTRLLVL.

The chain joins TRBV28 to TRBJ2-5; D might be TRBD1 (7 bases). CDR3 size: 14 residues. V was clipped by 6 bases and J by 4 bases, with 15 bases between them. CDR1 and CDR2 from the germline V gene are MDHEN and SYDVKM. The CDR3 DNA reads as TGTGCCAGCAGACGAGGGGGGACAGTAGAGACCCAGTACTTC. Translating gives CASRRGGTVETQYF. The full variable domain, its missing parts supplied by reference TRBV28 and TRBJ2-5, is DVKVTQSSRYLVKRTGEKVFLECVQDMDHENMFWYRQDPGLGLRLIYFSYDVKMKEKGDIPEGYSVSREKKERFSLILESASTNQTSMYLCASRRGGTVETQYFGPGTRLLVL.

Only one count was recorded for this clone. This chain connects TRBV11-3 to TRBJ2-5, with 7 bases that match TRBD2. CDR1 is SGHNT and CDR2 is YENEEA in the germline V gene. The length of the CDR3 is 15 residues. V dropped 5 bases and J dropped 1; count of bases not matched to a gene: 7. Here the CDR3 reads CASSPSGTTQETQYF. The CDR3 region has the DNA TGTGCCAGCAGCCCCTCGGGGACTACCCAAGAGACCCAGTACTTC. Variable domain in full (rest from reference TRBV11-3 and TRBJ2-5): EAGVVQSPRYKIIEKKQPVAFWCNPISGHNTLYWYLQNLGQGPELLIRYENEEAVDDSQLPKDRFSAERLKGVDSTLKIQPAELGDSAVYLCASSPSGTTQETQYFGPGTRLLVL.

This chain links TRBV5-1 with TRBJ2-7; 12 nucleotides agree with TRBD2. The V segment lost 4 bases and the J segment 4 bases; nucleotides outside the gene matches: 6. The CDR3 spans 15 residues. The germline CDR1 and CDR2 sequences are SGHRS and YFSETQ. CDR3 DNA sequence: TGCGCCAGCAGCACGGCTAGCGGGGGGGCGTACGAGCAGTACTTC. Residues: CASSTASGGAYEQYF. The variable domain in full, with the rest retrieved from reference TRBV5-1 and TRBJ2-7, is KAGVTQTPRYLIKTRGQQVTLSCSPISGHRSVSWYQQTPGQGLQFLFEYFSETQRNKGNFPGRFSGRQFSNSRSEMNVSTLELGDSALYLCASSTASGGAYEQYFGPGTRLTVT.

This clone showed up just a few times. The gene calls are TRBV15 and TRBJ1-6; 7 nucleotides line up with TRBD1. The CDR3 runs to 14 residues. The germline V gene has CDR1 LNHNV and CDR2 YYDKDF (reference sequence). V lost 4 bases and J lost 7; bases outside the gene matches: 4. The CDR3 here is CATSIGTANSPLHF. The CDR3 DNA sequence: TGTGCCACCAGCATCGGGACAGCCAATTCACCCCTCCACTTT.

The chain joins TRBV7-2 to TRBJ2-6; D unclear. With 7 bases removed from V and 0 bases from J, the gap between germline ends came to 10 bases. The CDR3 consists of 15 residues. Germline assignment: CDR1 SGHTA and CDR2 FQGNSA. For the CDR3, the DNA is TGTGCCAGCACCACTTTCCACTCTGGGGCCAACGTCCTGACTTTC. Encoded protein: CASTTFHSGANVLTF.

This clone was counted many times. CDR3 amino acids: CASSPPGLAAGGQYF. CDR3 in DNA: TGTGCCAGCAGCCCCCCGGGACTAGCAGCTGGGGGGCAGTACTTC. The V and J genes are TRBV7-2 and TRBJ2-7; TRBD2 matches 9 bases. The germline V gene encodes CDR1 SGHTA and CDR2 FQGNSA. This CDR3 comprises 15 residues. The V segment lost 5 bases and the J segment 9 bases; nucleotides outside the gene matches: 14.

CDR3 sequence reads: CASSDPGLTNEQFF. The CDR3 nucleotides read TGTGCCAGCAGCGATCCGGGACTAACCAATGAGCAGTTCTTC. The genes are TRBV5-6 and TRBJ2-1; 7 bases align to TRBD2. The CDR3 has 14 amino acids. CDR1 is SGHDT and CDR2 is YYEEEE in the germline V gene. After removal of 4 bases from V and 6 bases from J, the junction contained 7 bases not matched to a gene.

V and J are TRBV6-5 and TRBJ2-1, with D possibly TRBD2 on 6 matching bases. V gave up 8 bases and J gave up 8 bases, with 10 bases separating them. The CDR3 spans 11 residues. CDR1 and CDR2 from the germline V gene are MNHEY and SVGAGI. CDR3 protein: CASWRDHEQFF. CDR3 DNA: TGTGCCAGCTGGAGGGACCATGAGCAGTTCTTC.

This chain uses TRBV7-8 with TRBJ1-1; TRBD1 matches 10 bases. Germline V gives CDR1 SGHVS, CDR2 FQNEAQ. The V and J ends lost 5 bases and 0 bases, in that order; junction bases with no gene match: 3. The CDR3 is made up of 15 amino acids. The DNA for the CDR3 is TGTGCCAGCAGCCCTGGACAGGGGGTGAACACTGAAGCTTTCTTT. Residues: CASSPGQGVNTEAFF. Complete variable domain (other parts from reference TRBV7-8 and TRBJ1-1): GAGVSQSPRYKVAKRGQDVALRCDPISGHVSLFWYQQALGQGPEFLTYFQNEAQLDKSGLPSDRFFAERPEGSVSTLKIQRTQQEDSAVYLCASSPGQGVNTEAFFGQGTRLTVV.

The rearrangement joins TRBV6-1 to TRBJ1-3; weak D call: TRBD1 (5 bases). V lost 2 bases, J lost 0 bases, and 17 bases lay in between. Germline V gene sequence: CDR1 MNHNS, CDR2 SASEGT. This CDR3 region has 18 residues. The CDR3 sequence: CASSERAGRTNSGNTIYF. DNA of the CDR3: TGTGCCAGCAGTGAACGGGCAGGGCGTACGAACTCTGGAAACACCATATATTTT.

The chain employs TRBV7-9 and TRBJ2-3; D is unclear. Trimming pared 3 bases from V and 6 bases from J, leaving 7 bases between. Germline-derived CDR1 and CDR2 are SEHNR and FQNEAQ (reference sequence). The CDR3 runs to 12 residues. The CDR3 reads CASSFMGDTQYF. The DNA for the CDR3 is TGTGCCAGCAGCTTTATGGGGGATACGCAGTATTTT.

This chain connects TRBV12-2 to TRBJ2-3; the D call in the table, TRBD1, was not verified against the DNA. TRBV12-2 is deemed a pseudogene. The CDR3 has 14 amino acids. The CDR3 DNA sequence: TGTGCAAGTCCGCAGGGGGCCAGCACAGATACGCAGTATTTT. Residues: CASPQGASTDTQYF.

This chain joins TRBV7-7 and TRBJ2-1, with 9 bases matching TRBD1. Trimming removed 5 bases from V and 10 bases from J; junction bases left unmatched: 3. CDR3 length: 12 residues. Per germline, CDR1 SSHAT and CDR2 FNYEAQ (reference sequence). The CDR3 reads CASSPGTGEQFF. The DNA of the CDR3 is TGTGCCAGCAGCCCTGGGACAGGGGAGCAGTTCTTC.

This sequence joins TRBV7-2 and TRBJ2-3; TRBD2 agrees at 10 bases. Losses at the gene ends were 7 bases for V and 1 base for J; bases not matched to a gene: 5. There are 15 residues in the CDR3. CDR1 is SGHTA and CDR2 is FQGNSA in the germline V gene. For the CDR3, the DNA is TGTGCCAGCAATTCCCTAGCGGGGGGCACAGATACGCAGTATTTT. Its translation is CASNSLAGGTDTQYF.